These 8 T cell receptor beta chains were sequenced from one sample in a study of graft-versus-host responses after intestinal transplantation. These receptors lack a known antigen. The repertoire was sequenced with immunoSEQ multiplex PCR; TCRdb's copy has only in-frame clones and lacks some. The data contain around 78,000 clones, around nine tenths of them seen just once; the ten biggest clones take up less than 9.5%. The material sequenced was unstimulated CD8+ T cells sorted from spleen or lymph node cells, taken before transplant. The receptors shown here come from a human donor who was the organ donor for an intestinal transplant.

V is TRBV7-9 and J is TRBJ1-2, with D possibly matching TRBD1 (5 bases). The CDR3 runs to 14 residues. The germline CDR1 and CDR2 sequences are SEHNR and FQNEAQ (reference sequence). Trimming cost V 2 bases and J 5 bases, with 12 bases left between them. CDR3 in DNA: TGTGCCAGCAGCTTACTTTGGGGCGTTTATGGCTACACCTTC. This sequence encodes CASSLLWGVYGYTF.

The chain recombines TRBV30 with TRBJ1-6; TRBD1 agrees at 8 bases. Germline assignment: CDR1 GTSNPN and CDR2 SVGIG (reference sequence). J gave up 10 bases and V 0 bases, and 5 bases lay outside the gene matches. The CDR3 is 14 amino acids. Written as DNA, the CDR3 is TGTGCCTGGAGTGTTGGACAGGGTGGATCACCCCTCCACTTT. It specifies CAWSVGQGGSPLHF.

The chain uses TRBV9 and TRBJ2-2; perhaps D is TRBD1 or TRBD2 (6 bases each). V was clipped by 4 bases and J by 3 bases, with 13 bases between them. Germline V gene data show CDR1 as SGDLS and CDR2 as YYNGEE. The CDR3 covers 15 residues. CDR3 residues: CASSLSGADTGELFF. CDR3 in DNA: TGTGCCAGCAGCCTCTCGGGGGCTGACACCGGGGAGCTGTTTTTT.

This chain links TRBV25-1 with TRBJ2-6; the D gene is possibly TRBD1 (6 bases). CDR1 and CDR2 from the germline V gene are MGHDK and SYGVNS. Trimming stripped 6 bases from V and 0 bases from J, with 12 bases between. The CDR3 has 16 residues. CDR3 amino acids: CASSPRQVSGANVLTF. The CDR3 DNA follows: TGTGCCAGCAGCCCGCGACAGGTCTCTGGGGCCAACGTCCTGACTTTC.

CDR3 sequence: CASSAPGQGLDQPQHF. In DNA, the CDR3 is TGTGCCAGCAGCGCGCCGGGACAGGGGTTGGACCAGCCCCAGCATTTT. J is TRBJ1-5 and V is TRBV5-8, with 10 bases aligning to TRBD1. The CDR3 is 16 residues long. V was pared by 4 bases and J by 7 bases, with 11 bases of the junction left unmatched. The V gene's germline CDR1 is SGHTS and CDR2 YDEGEE.

Of note for this clone: The same CDR3 also results from other DNA sequences found in this sample. This chain uses TRBV29-1 with TRBJ1-2; D is possibly TRBD1 (5 bases). The V end was cut by 2 bases, the J end by 4 bases, with 11 bases between. Germline V lookup: CDR1 SQVTM, CDR2 ANQGSEA. The CDR3 is 13 amino acids. The CDR3 protein is CSVESGTVYGYTF. The CDR3 DNA follows: TGCAGCGTTGAATCTGGGACCGTCTATGGCTACACCTTC.

The chain uses TRBV28 and TRBJ2-7; 8 bases fit TRBD1. The J segment lost 0 bases and the V segment lost 3 bases, leaving 22 bases of the junction unmatched. This CDR3 is built from 21 residues. Germline CDR1 is MDHEN and CDR2 is SYDVKM. The chain's CDR3 is CASSFQHIALNGQGNSYEQYF. The CDR3 DNA is TGTGCCAGCAGTTTCCAGCATATAGCCCTAAACGGACAGGGAAACTCCTACGAGCAGTACTTC.

The chain uses TRBV28 and TRBJ1-2, with 7 bases lining up with TRBD1. V was pared by 7 bases and J by 1 base, with 15 bases of the junction left unmatched. The germline gives CDR1 MDHEN, CDR2 SYDVKM. The CDR3 covers 17 residues. The CDR3: CASISGDSSTLNYGYTF. In DNA form, the CDR3 reads TGTGCCAGCATTTCGGGGGACAGTAGCACCCTTAACTATGGCTACACCTTC.